This TCR beta chain was captured by sequencing in a study of blood T cell repertoires in COVID-19 (dated by TCRdb to 2019 to 2021). Study-wide context: Samples covering the acute and convalescent phases of COVID-19 were provided by collaborators in the United States, Italy and Spain. HLA class I and class II types, where available, came from metadata supplied by the sample provider rather than from assay-based typing. The prospective study material was composed of cDNA or gDNA derived from T cells, B-cell-depleted T cells, or PBMCs. Samples came from the ongoing ImmuneRACE study (first 160 participants) plus 1,254 subjects from 6 global collaborators. The repertoires were made available in a free public database intended to serve as a resource for research on the immune response to SARS-CoV-2. Sample metadata almost always included a de-identified subject ID, COVID-19 status, age in years and sex. The dataset comprised deeply sampled blood TCRbeta repertoires from subjects exposed to, actively infected with, or recovered from COVID-19. The full study reports these points: Clinical and demographic metadata were provided uncurated, with the amount varying by source and participant.

In the prospective study, participants were roughly 18 to 100 years old, resided in fewer than 25 geographic areas of the United States, and were enrolled through a virtual design. In the prospective study, cohorts were assigned on the basis of participant-reported clinical history obtained from a screening survey and a study questionnaire. In the prospective study, mobile phlebotomists collected whole blood, serum and a nasopharyngeal or oropharyngeal swab from each participant. Prospective study participants could optionally give additional blood draws and questionnaires over a roughly two-month period. Before DNA extraction, prospective study blood samples were shipped either frozen or at room temperature. Taken from the germline V gene (reference sequence), the CDR1 and CDR2 loops are MNHEY and SMNVEV. V loses 5 bases at its end and J loses 4 bases; junction bases beyond the gene matches: 5. The CDR3 covers 14 residues, taking in both the cysteine and the phenylalanine. Left in the record is the CDR3 DNA by itself, 42 bases read in frame from the first base.

TCRbeta CDR3 regions were amplified from genomic DNA using the immunoSEQ Assay, a bias-controlled multiplex PCR. As for how the authors treated the data: Within the assay, amplification of reference gene primers was used to estimate how many nucleated cells each sample contained. Sequence reads were collapsed and filtered to measure the absolute abundance of every unique TCRbeta CDR3 rearrangement. For each sample, productive Simpson clonality was calculated as the square root of Simpson's diversity index across productive rearrangements. The clones in this table, taken by TCRdb from immuneACCESS, are in-frame only. Not every clone is retained; where verified, under half of the shortfall comes from an unresolved V gene, and the cause of the rest is unknown. The D gene and trimming were derived from the DNA, and the V and J assignments and clone size from that table. This sample comprises around 320,000 clones, around 87% of them detected only once. The ten largest make up over 3.5% of the sample.

As regards this clone: The specificity of this receptor is unknown. Per-base quality was not reported, and no clone a single base away is much larger than it.

The specimen sequenced was PBMCs or T cells enriched from blood (not recorded which). Rearrangement joined TRBV27 to TRBJ1-1, with TRBD1 matching 9 junction bases. This receptor was taken from a woman aged 18-35 years with acute COVID-19. DNA sequence: TGTGCCAGCAGTCCCAAACAGGGGGCCACTGAAGCTTTCTTT. This yields the protein CASSPKQGATEAFF.